The clone carrying this T cell receptor beta chain was counted once. Its antigen is undetermined. The study reverse transcribed the entire isolated RNA, so it sequenced expressed TCRB transcripts. The repertoire was sequenced with immunoSEQ multiplex PCR; TCRdb's copy has only in-frame clones and lacks some. Among about 25,000 clones listed, around 68% were seen once. The CDR3 runs 15 residues. V shed 3 bases and J 0 bases; nucleotides not matched to a gene: 3. Germline V lookup: CDR1 SGHTA, CDR2 FQGNSA. The data were obtained in a study of beta chain features in type 1 diabetes. Whole-study findings and limits: Insertion counts at VDJ junctions were lower in type 1 diabetes patients, who also showed more deletions there. In every one of the four CD4+ subsets, TCRB CDR3s were moderately but significantly shorter in Type 1 diabetes patients.

The sequence derives from a woman aged 40 to 50 with type 1 diabetes. The sample was stem cell memory CD4+ T cells from blood. The chain recombines TRBV7-2 with TRBJ1-1, with TRBD1 identical over 8 bases. The CDR3 DNA reads as TGTGCCAGCAGCTTTGGACAGGGCCTGAACACTGAAGCTTTCTTT. Translated: CASSFGQGLNTEAFF.